The 8 T cell receptor beta chains listed next were all sequenced from one sample in a study of blood T cell repertoires in COVID-19. The method was immunoSEQ multiplex PCR; TCRdb's version includes in-frame clones alone and lacks a portion of them. The sample shows around 250,000 clones, roughly 88% of them seen only once. The material sequenced was PBMCs or T cells enriched from blood (not recorded which). The receptors were sampled from a woman aged 45-60 years who had recovered from COVID-19.

The rearrangement links TRBV4-2 to TRBJ2-7; perhaps TRBD2 as D (6 bases). The germline V gene has CDR1 LGHNA and CDR2 YNFKEQ. Between the trimmed V and J ends, which lost 1 base and 3 bases, there was a span of 10 bases. The CDR3 is 14 residues long. CDR3: CASSQVGRGYEQYF. DNA for the CDR3: TGTGCCAGCAGCCAAGTCGGGAGAGGCTACGAGCAGTACTTC.

The genes are TRBV7-8 and TRBJ2-5; D is unresolved. CDR1 SGHVS and CDR2 FQNEAQ come from the germline V gene. The length of the CDR3 is 16 residues. With 6 bases removed from V and 4 bases from J, the gap between germline ends came to 21 bases. The CDR3 DNA is TGTGCCAGCAGTCCTAACCCTACATCCCAGGCAGAGACCCAGTACTTC. Encoded protein: CASSPNPTSQAETQYF.

This sequence joins TRBV27 and TRBJ1-4; D is perhaps TRBD1 (6 bases). CDR3 length: 15 amino acids. V was cut by 2 bases and J by 5 bases, with 12 bases left in between. Germline lookup yields CDR1 MNHEY and CDR2 SMNVEV (reference sequence). The DNA of the CDR3 is TGTGCCAGCAGTTTAAGCCTCCAGGGGAATGAAAAACTGTTTTTT. This codes for CASSLSLQGNEKLFF.

The chain has TRBV28 and TRBJ1-1, with 10 bases identical to TRBD1. Germline V CDR1 and CDR2: MDHEN, SYDVKM. J lost 5 bases, V lost 6 bases, and 6 bases had no gene match. The CDR3 length is 14 residues. The CDR3 is CASSKGQGKTEAFF. DNA of the CDR3: TGTGCCAGCAGCAAGGGACAGGGGAAGACTGAAGCTTTCTTT.

The chain employs TRBV5-1 and TRBJ2-7; a weak D match, TRBD2 (5 bases). V lost 6 bases, J lost 2 bases, and 15 bases lay in between. Germline lookup yields CDR1 SGHRS and CDR2 YFSETQ. The CDR3 has 14 residues. The CDR3 loop reads CASTRSPGTYEQYF. The CDR3 DNA is TGCGCCAGCACCCGAAGTCCGGGAACCTACGAGCAGTACTTC.

J is TRBJ1-1 and V is TRBV5-1; 7 bases map to TRBD1. The germline V gene has CDR1 SGHRS and CDR2 YFSETQ. V shed 3 bases, J shed 1 base, and the junction held 6 bases outside the gene matches. This CDR3 region has 15 residues. The DNA of the CDR3 is TGCGCCAGCAGCTGGTCCGGGACAGCGAACACTGAAGCTTTCTTT. Translation gives CASSWSGTANTEAFF.

The rearrangement links TRBV5-8 to TRBJ1-1; the D is unclear. CDR3 length: 13 residues. Per germline, CDR1 SGHTS and CDR2 YDEGEE. V was clipped by 2 bases and J by 1 base, with 6 bases between them. This CDR3 is CASSLLPNTEAFF. The CDR3 DNA follows: TGTGCCAGCAGCTTACTCCCGAACACTGAAGCTTTCTTT. Looking up the rest from reference TRBV5-8 and TRBJ1-1 gives the full variable domain: EAGVTQSPTHLIKTRGQQATLRCSPISGHTSVYWYQQALGLGLQFLLWYDEGEERNRGNFPPRFSGRQFPNYSSELNVNALELEDSALYLCASSLLPNTEAFFGQGTRLTVV.

The chain couples TRBV20-1 to TRBJ2-4, with D possibly being TRBD2 (5 bases). Germline V lookup: CDR1 DFQATT, CDR2 SNEGSKA (reference sequence). V dropped 5 bases and J dropped 9 bases, with 11 bases sitting between them. The CDR3 consists of 11 residues. CDR3: CSAARGAIQYF. The CDR3 DNA is TGCAGTGCTGCACGGGGTGCCATTCAGTACTTC.